The rows below give T cell receptor beta chains drawn from one sample of a study of blood T cell repertoires in COVID-19. Using immunoSEQ multiplex PCR, the repertoire was profiled, and TCRdb retains in-frame clones only, with some absent. The sample holds about 150,000 clones; around 82% are singletons and the top ten take roughly 0.62%. Input material: peripheral blood. The receptors were gathered from a man in his fifties or sixties with COVID-19, enrolled during active disease. Each CDR3 is given without its conserved first and last residue. A D gene is named only where the DNA matches it firmly.

v_call d_call cdr3_aa
TRBV5-4 . ASSNVGAGT
TRBV12-3/TRBV12-4 TRBD1 ASRPGTGYGYT
TRBV21-1 . ASSKGQKNSPLH
TRBV2 . ASTWQYNQPQH
TRBV24-1 TRBD1 ATSDPRTGGSDTGELF
TRBV3-1/TRBV3-2 . ASSQAGQGGQPQH
TRBV7-9 TRBD1 ASSEGAPGELF
TRBV7-3 . ASSPNGGELF
TRBV7-2 . ASNTRRTTDTQY
TRBV7-2 . ASSLDRAQRDGNTIY
TRBV24-1 TRBD1 ATSDSSGQGTSGANVLT
TRBV7-2 . ASSLNRATEAF
TRBV7-2 . ASSLEIMTVNSPLH
TRBV6-6 TRBD1 ASSQGAEAF
TRBV28 . ASSLSAGGIYEQY
TRBV12-3/TRBV12-4 TRBD1 ASTRTGRTEAF
TRBV28 TRBD2 ASTPPTGTSTNEQF
TRBV2 . ASSVLESTGELF
TRBV5-6 . ASSRVWTEQADTQY
TRBV2 . ASAKTPSSYNEQF
TRBV19 TRBD1 ASRPQGRTNSPLH
TRBV4-1 . ASSQDQRQGYSYEQY
TRBV7-2 TRBD1 ASSQGGQGKLAKNIQY
TRBV10-2 . ASRLLQGTGELF
TRBV7-2 . ASSLAWGLRNTIY
TRBV3-1/TRBV3-2 TRBD1 ASSLPTGATDTQY
TRBV3-1/TRBV3-2 . ASSRDSGGNQPQH
TRBV6-4 . ASSETTLSATQY
TRBV7-9 . ASSPLLGYT
TRBV6-5 TRBD2 ASSSPSGNSYNEQF
TRBV5-3 TRBD1 ANRTGKNGYT